Each of the 23 T cell receptor beta chains below was sequenced from the same sample in a study of CD8+ T cells in alopecia areata. The treatment was: oral pan-JAK inhibitor, 5-10 mg twice daily. Isolated RNA was reverse transcribed into cDNA used as the sequencing template. Libraries were prepared by immunoSEQ multiplex PCR; TCRdb keeps only in-frame clonotypes and omits some of them. The sample lists 150,000 to 200,000 clones, about three fifths seen once, with about 1.3% in the top ten. The sequencing here drew on CD4+ T cells sorted from blood, taken around week 47, from a patient treated with tofacitinib. Every receptor here comes from a human donor with alopecia areata.

A note on this clone: The sample has other DNA sequences that encode this CDR3 too. The chain uses TRBV29-1 and TRBJ2-3; TRBD1 aligns across 7 bases. Germline V gene data show CDR1 as SQVTM and CDR2 as ANQGSEA. The CDR3 is 13 amino acids. Losses at the gene ends were 4 bases for V and 6 bases for J; bases not matched to a gene: 7. The CDR3 bases are TGCAGCGTTGGACAGGGTCTAACGGATACGCAGTATTTT. Its translation is CSVGQGLTDTQYF.

The genes are TRBV7-2 and TRBJ1-2; D gene unclear. V lost 1 base, J lost 7 bases, and 10 bases lay in between. The CDR3 consists of 13 residues. Per germline, CDR1 SGHTA and CDR2 FQGNSA. As DNA, the CDR3 is TGTGCCAGCAGCTTAGGACAATCGATTGGCTACACCTTC. Translation gives CASSLGQSIGYTF.

This clone was counted many times. The chain joins TRBV2 to TRBJ1-4; D call uncertain. Germline-derived CDR1 and CDR2 are SNHLY and FYNNEI. The CDR3 spans 13 residues. The germline V and J ends were trimmed by 6 bases and 4 bases, with 9 bases remaining between them. In DNA form, the CDR3 reads TGTGCCAGCAGATTCGGGATTAATGAAAAACTGTTTTTT. Translation: CASRFGINEKLFF.

This sequence joins TRBV29-1 and TRBJ2-1, with 12 bases that match TRBD2. J was trimmed by 1 base and V by 8 bases; bases with no gene match: 18. The CDR3 extends over 19 amino acids. Germline V gives CDR1 SQVTM, CDR2 ANQGSEA. The CDR3 DNA reads as TGCAGCACCCTCCCCCCACACCGACTAGCGGGGGCTTCCTACAATGAGCAGTTCTTC. The encoded protein is CSTLPPHRLAGASYNEQFF.

On this clone: No DNA is shown, since the ends of the CDR3 on it are uncertain; the CDR3 is the one TCRdb lists. The rearrangement links TRBV29-1 to TRBJ1-1; the D call TRBD1 from the table was never checked on the DNA. A total of 11 residues make up the CDR3, ends included. CDR1 is SQVTM and CDR2 is ANQGSEA in the germline V gene. The chain's CDR3 is CSVGAGAADSF.

This clone has more than one count but fewer than ten. This sequence joins TRBV29-1 and TRBJ1-1; possible D gene TRBD1, 5 bases. V lost 4 bases and J 0 bases, leaving 12 bases between the germline ends. This CDR3 region has 14 residues. Germline V gene sequence: CDR1 SQVTM, CDR2 ANQGSEA. This CDR3 reads CSVARQTMNTEAFF. CDR3 in DNA: TGCAGCGTTGCCCGACAGACCATGAACACTGAAGCTTTCTTT.

This chain links TRBV14 with TRBJ2-1; D possibly corresponds to TRBD1 (5 bases). Germline V gene lookup returns CDR1 SGHDN and CDR2 FVKESK. V was shortened by 3 bases and J by 11 bases, with 11 bases between the two germline ends. CDR3 size: 12 residues. The chain's CDR3 is CASSQGLGKQFF. The CDR3 DNA reads as TGTGCCAGCAGCCAGGGGCTGGGGAAGCAGTTCTTC.

The chain combines TRBV30 with TRBJ1-5; 10 bases agree with TRBD1. CDR3 length equals 16 residues. Germline CDR1 is GTSNPN and CDR2 is SVGIG (reference sequence). V lost 0 bases and J lost 5; bases outside the gene matches: 7. CDR3 DNA: TGTGCCTGGAGTGTACAGGGGGGACAGGGGTATCAGCCCCAGCATTTT. Protein product: CAWSVQGGQGYQPQHF.

This clone was detected only a few times. The rearrangement links TRBV2 to TRBJ1-2; 7 bases align to TRBD1. The V and J ends lost 7 bases and 2 bases, in that order; junction bases with no gene match: 13. Germline-derived CDR1 and CDR2 are SNHLY and FYNNEI. The CDR3 consists of 16 residues. CDR3 amino acids: CASTQGLGQNNYGYTF. CDR3 nucleotides: TGTGCCAGCACCCAGGGGTTGGGACAGAACAACTATGGCTACACCTTC.

J is TRBJ1-2 and V is TRBV29-1, with D perhaps matching TRBD1 (5 bases). The CDR3 consists of 13 residues. Germline lookup yields CDR1 SQVTM and CDR2 ANQGSEA. The V gene lost 1 base and the J gene lost 7 bases, with 13 bases spanning the gap. The CDR3 DNA reads as TGCAGCGTTGAAGTCCAGGGAGTGGGTGGCTACACCTTC. Translation gives CSVEVQGVGGYTF.

This clone has only one observation. The chain has TRBV5-6 and TRBJ1-1; 7 bases are shared with TRBD1. The CDR3 has 13 amino acids. V shed 4 bases and J 4 bases; nucleotides not matched to a gene: 4. CDR1 SGHDT and CDR2 YYEEEE come from the germline V gene. The CDR3 region is CASSGDRVTEAFF. In nucleotides, the CDR3 is TGTGCCAGCAGCGGGGACAGAGTCACTGAAGCTTTCTTT.

The chain joins TRBV15 to TRBJ2-2, with 12 positions matching TRBD2. This CDR3 comprises 16 residues. Per the germline V gene, CDR1 is LNHNV and CDR2 is YYDKDF (reference sequence). Trimming removed 1 base from V and 5 bases from J; junction bases left unmatched: 2. Here the CDR3 DNA reads TGTGCCACCAGCAGAGGTGGGACTAGCGGGACCGGGGAGCTGTTTTTT. This encodes CATSRGGTSGTGELFF.

This sequence joins TRBV6-5 and TRBJ2-7; TRBD2 matches 8 bases. The length of the CDR3 is 15 residues. The trim removed 0 bases at V and 2 bases at J, leaving 3 bases unmatched. Looked up from germline, CDR1 is MNHEY and CDR2 is SVGAGI. CDR3 amino acids: CASSYSISGAYEQYF. The CDR3 coding sequence is TGTGCCAGCAGTTACTCGATTAGCGGGGCCTACGAGCAGTACTTC.

The chain couples TRBV6-1 to TRBJ2-2; D may match TRBD1 or TRBD2 (5 bases each). Germline V gives CDR1 MNHNS, CDR2 SASEGT. Trimming removed 10 bases at V and 1 base at J, with 13 bases between. The CDR3 extends over 14 amino acids. The CDR3: CATRDGMNTGELFF. CDR3 DNA: TGTGCCACCCGGGACGGCATGAACACCGGGGAGCTGTTTTTT.

The chain combines TRBV27 with TRBJ1-1; D may be TRBD1 (5 bases). The CDR3 is 15 residues long. Looked up from germline, CDR1 is MNHEY and CDR2 is SMNVEV (reference sequence). V was shortened by 3 bases and J by 2 bases, with 13 bases between the two germline ends. CDR3 DNA sequence: TGTGCCAGCAGTTTTTTGGGGCAGGACAACACTGAAGCTTTCTTT. Its protein is CASSFLGQDNTEAFF.

This sequence joins TRBV19 and TRBJ1-5; D remains ambiguous. The V gene's germline CDR1 is LNHDA and CDR2 SQIVND (reference sequence). V lost 7 bases to trimming and J lost 3 bases, with 19 bases between them. There are 16 residues in the CDR3. CDR3 loop: CASTIEAVPFNQPQHF. DNA of the CDR3: TGTGCCAGTACCATAGAAGCCGTACCTTTCAATCAGCCCCAGCATTTT.

V and J are TRBV7-3 and TRBJ2-1; D gene uncertain. The CDR3 consists of 13 residues. With 6 bases removed from V and 5 bases from J, the gap between germline ends came to 11 bases. Germline CDR1 is SGHTA and CDR2 is FQGTGA. Written as DNA, the CDR3 is TGTGCCAGCAGTAAGGACCTGGACAATGAGCAGTTCTTC. This translates into CASSKDLDNEQFF.

The V call is TRBV13, the J call TRBJ2-1; no clear D. Trimming stripped 1 base from V and 3 bases from J, with 10 bases between. The CDR3 is 15 amino acids. Germline CDR1 PRHDT, CDR2 FYEKMQ (reference sequence). The DNA for the CDR3 is TGTGCCAGCAGCTTAGTAGGGAAGGGCTACAATGAGCAGTTCTTC. Translation gives CASSLVGKGYNEQFF.

Regarding this clone: The same CDR3 also results from other DNA sequences found in this sample. J is TRBJ2-7 and V is TRBV11-2; tentatively, D is TRBD1 (6 bases). Trimming took 1 base from V and 6 from J, leaving 7 bases between them. Germline V gene data show CDR1 as SGHAT and CDR2 as FQNNGV. The CDR3 is 12 amino acids. CDR3 in amino acids: CASSLGRGEQYF. For the CDR3, the DNA is TGTGCCAGCAGCTTAGGCAGGGGCGAGCAGTACTTC.

The V gene is TRBV6-6, the J gene TRBJ2-7; D remains unclear. This CDR3 has 10 amino acids. V dropped 8 bases and J dropped 4 bases, with 6 bases sitting between them. Germline V lookup: CDR1 MNHNY, CDR2 SVGAGI (reference sequence). The CDR3 loop reads CASGIYEQYF. CDR3 in DNA: TGTGCCAGCGGGATTTACGAGCAGTACTTC.

The V call is TRBV10-3, the J call TRBJ1-1, with no clear D. CDR3 size: 13 residues. V was shortened by 11 bases and J by 0 bases, with 13 bases between the two germline ends. From germline, CDR1 is ENHRY and CDR2 SYGVKD. The CDR3 protein is CASHEEMNTEAFF. CDR3 sequence (DNA): TGTGCCTCCCATGAGGAGATGAACACTGAAGCTTTCTTT.

The CDR3 DNA is TGCAGCGTGCCCACCCGTCCGGGCTCCAGGGTCAGTGAGCAGTTCTTC. Protein: CSVPTRPGSRVSEQFF. The J gene is TRBJ2-1, the V gene TRBV29-1; D is possibly TRBD1 (5 bases). Between the trimmed V and J ends, which lost 6 bases and 9 bases, there was a span of 27 bases. Looked up from germline, CDR1 is SQVTM and CDR2 is ANQGSEA. This CDR3 has 16 amino acids.

V usage is TRBV21-1 and J usage is TRBJ1-2. TRBV21-1 corresponds to a pseudogene. The CDR3 has 14 residues. The CDR3 sequence is CASSYDGESYGYTF. The CDR3 DNA sequence: TGTGCCAGCAGCTACGACGGGGAGAGCTATGGCTACACCTTC.